This TCR beta chain was profiled in a study of T cells in Graves' hyperthyroidism and ophthalmopathy. About the research overall: Peripheral blood was acquired at first diagnosis, ahead of any therapy whatsoever. Points from the study as a whole: Appearing also in blood were most of the thyroid clonotypes expanded above 0.001. Ophthalmopathy, which appeared later, was predicted by the model a median approximately 6.7 months before onset.

The study included ophthalmopathy patients with Clinical Activity Score at least 3, NOSPECS grade at least 4 and duration under 3 months. This clonotype was seen a handful of times. As yet, its antigen is unknown. There were TCR beta CDR3 regions amplified from RNA transcripts. The HTBI primer set drove a first-round RT-PCR of the TCR CDR3. TCRdb redid the calling of the multiplex PCR reads with MiXCR, one entry per CDR3 protein. The profile shows over 350,000 distinct CDR3 sequences, roughly 14% of them singletons. This receptor was obtained from a man in his late teens or twenties with Graves' ophthalmopathy. Sequenced: blood.

The CDR3 here is CASSYSASGSSYEQYF. The DNA of the CDR3 is TGTGCCAGCAGTTACTCAGCTAGCGGGAGCTCCTACGAGCAGTACTTC. V gene TRBV6-6 combines with J gene TRBJ2-7; 10 bases line up with TRBD2. V lost 0 bases and J lost 0; bases outside the gene matches: 2. CDR3 length: 16 amino acids. Germline V CDR1 and CDR2: MNHNY, SVGAGI (reference sequence).